This T cell receptor beta chain was retrieved from a study of T cells expressing NK-cell markers (dated by TCRdb to 2019 to 2021). For context, the study as a whole: Three sorted T-cell subsets (CD3+CD56+NKG2C+, CD3+CD56+NKG2C- and CD3+CD56-NKG2C+) from several donors had their TCR beta-chain repertoires profiled. Among the eight sequenced donors, seven were HCMV-seropositive and one was HCMV-seronegative. The study sequenced eight donors, all healthy volunteers chosen at random: three men and five women. Sequencing of the libraries produced 2 x 150 bp reads on Illumina HiSeq 2000/2500, MiSeq or NextSeq.

Sequencing used an Illumina HiSeq 2000. The TCR beta cDNA libraries were made using 5'RACE template switching, a step that added both a universal primer site and unique molecular identifiers. Synthesis of cDNA was primed from the TCR beta constant segment and was followed by two consecutive PCR amplification steps. As for how the authors treated the data: MIGEC was used to demultiplex reads and group the reads by UMI, and MiTCR was used to assemble and quantify clonotypes. Only TCR cDNA sequences supported by at least two reads were kept to exclude erroneous sequences. Downstream repertoire analysis used the tcR package, and clonotypes were matched across fractions by CDR3 nucleotide sequence plus V segment. VDJmatch was used to annotate antigen specificity against VDJdb, with one amino acid substitution in CDR3 allowed. Reprocessed by TCRdb, the reads give a single entry per CDR3 protein sequence, without DNA. The V and J calls reflect TCRdb's pipeline rather than the authors' work. The sample table on file contains about 550,000 distinct CDR3 sequences. Roughly 3.5% of the sample goes to the ten largest clones.

HCMV serostatus was determined by detecting HCMV-specific IgG in serum with a commercial ELISA kit. Ficoll density gradient centrifugation was used to isolate peripheral blood mononuclear cells from blood. General findings and caveats noted by the study authors: Those dominant clonotypes were again the most abundant among CD3+CD56-NKG2C+ cells in a few donors, at roughly 25-65%. It remained unclear whether the expanded NKG2C-expressing T cell clones were specific for HCMV antigens. For more than 5 donors, the dominant CD3+CD56+NKG2C+ clonotypes were among the top 10 CD8+ clonotypes and accounted for roughly 1.0-8% of CD8+ T cells.

The germline V gene encodes CDR1 DFQATT and CDR2 SNEGSKA (reference sequence). The CDR3 holds 14 amino acids from the cysteine to the phenylalanine. The coding DNA is unavailable. Note on this clonotype: Its antigen is not yet known.

Recombination linked TRBV20-1 to TRBJ1-1; TCRdb lists TRBD1, though no DNA is available to test this call. This clonotype was sampled from a man aged 18 to 29 in good health. Donor details come from another sample of the same person, matched by shared clones. The sequencing sample was made of blood T cells: a sorted CD56 or NKG2C T cell subset, CD4+ or CD8+ T cells, or bulk PBMC T cells (not recorded which). The CDR3 reads as follows: CSASHGVGDTEAFF.